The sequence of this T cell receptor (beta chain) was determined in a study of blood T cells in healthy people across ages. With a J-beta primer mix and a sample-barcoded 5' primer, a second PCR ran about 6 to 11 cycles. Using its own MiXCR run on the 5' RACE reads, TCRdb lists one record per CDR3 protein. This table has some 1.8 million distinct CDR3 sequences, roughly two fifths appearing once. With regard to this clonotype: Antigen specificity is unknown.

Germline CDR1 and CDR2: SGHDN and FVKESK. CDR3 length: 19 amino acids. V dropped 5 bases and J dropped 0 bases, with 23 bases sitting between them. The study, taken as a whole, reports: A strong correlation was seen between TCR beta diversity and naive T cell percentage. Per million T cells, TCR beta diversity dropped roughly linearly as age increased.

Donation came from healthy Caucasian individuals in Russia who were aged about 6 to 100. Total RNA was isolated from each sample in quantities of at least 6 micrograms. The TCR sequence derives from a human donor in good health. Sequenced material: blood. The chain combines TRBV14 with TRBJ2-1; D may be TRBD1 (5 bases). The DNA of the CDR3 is TGTGCCAGCAGCACGATGCCAGGACAAACCCAGTACTCCTACAATGAGCAGTTCTTC. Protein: CASSTMPGQTQYSYNEQFF.